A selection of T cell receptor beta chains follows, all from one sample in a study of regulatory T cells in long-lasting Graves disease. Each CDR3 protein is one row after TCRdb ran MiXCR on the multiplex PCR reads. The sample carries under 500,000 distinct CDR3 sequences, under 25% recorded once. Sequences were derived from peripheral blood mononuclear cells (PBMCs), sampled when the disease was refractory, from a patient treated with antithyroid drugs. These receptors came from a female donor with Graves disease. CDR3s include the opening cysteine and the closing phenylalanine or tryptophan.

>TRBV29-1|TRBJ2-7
CSVSREWGEQYF
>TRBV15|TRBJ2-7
CATSSDRGPYEQYF
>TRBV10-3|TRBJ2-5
CAISEKLAGETQYF
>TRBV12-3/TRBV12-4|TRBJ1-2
CASSLTREVYGYTF
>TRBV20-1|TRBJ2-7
CSHWGAGGRSYEQYF
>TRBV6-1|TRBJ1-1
CASRKDEWGTEAFF
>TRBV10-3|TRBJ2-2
CAIESGTVGELFF
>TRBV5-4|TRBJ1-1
CASSGTGQSNTEAFF
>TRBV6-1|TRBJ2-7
CASSPGTSGHYEQYF
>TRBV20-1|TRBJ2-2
CSAQTGGFGGELFF
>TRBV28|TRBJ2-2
CASSSITSGRNTGELFF
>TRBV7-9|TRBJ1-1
CASSDTGGASEAFF
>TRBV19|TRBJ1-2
CASKWQGATGGYTF
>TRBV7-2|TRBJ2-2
CASSFYRVDTGELFF
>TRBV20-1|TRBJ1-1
CSARMWGRGTEAFF
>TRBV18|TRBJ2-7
CASSPPNWGTYEQYF
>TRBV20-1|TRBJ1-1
CSASIGQAHTEAFF
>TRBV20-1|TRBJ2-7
CSAREQGGDEQYF
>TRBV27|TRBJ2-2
CASSLGGVNTGELFF
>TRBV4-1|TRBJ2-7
CASSQVGRAYEQYF
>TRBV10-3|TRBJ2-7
CAISRLAPQEYEQYF
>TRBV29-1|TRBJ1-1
CSAQMAPTEAFF